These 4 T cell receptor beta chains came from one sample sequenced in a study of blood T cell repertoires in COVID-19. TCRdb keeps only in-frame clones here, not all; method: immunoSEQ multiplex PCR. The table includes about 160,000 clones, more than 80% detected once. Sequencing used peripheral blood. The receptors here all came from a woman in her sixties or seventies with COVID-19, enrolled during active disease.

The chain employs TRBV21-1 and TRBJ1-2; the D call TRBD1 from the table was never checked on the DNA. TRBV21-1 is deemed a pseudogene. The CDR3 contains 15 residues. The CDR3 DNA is TGTGCCAGCAGCAATTCCGCCAGGGGGCCCTATGGCTACACCTTC. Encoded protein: CASSNSARGPYGYTF.

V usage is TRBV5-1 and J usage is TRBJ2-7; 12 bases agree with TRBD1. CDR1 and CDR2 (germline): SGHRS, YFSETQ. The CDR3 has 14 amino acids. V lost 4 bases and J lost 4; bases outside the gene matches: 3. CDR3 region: CASSGDRGLYEQYF. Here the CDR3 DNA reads TGCGCCAGCAGCGGGGACAGGGGGCTGTACGAGCAGTACTTC.

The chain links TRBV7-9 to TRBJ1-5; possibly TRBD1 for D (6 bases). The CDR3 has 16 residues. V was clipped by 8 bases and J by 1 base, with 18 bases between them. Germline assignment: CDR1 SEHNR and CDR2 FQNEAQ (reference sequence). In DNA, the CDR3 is TGTGCCAGCTCACCCGGGGGGCAGCTAAGCAATCAGCCCCAGCATTTT. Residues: CASSPGGQLSNQPQHF.

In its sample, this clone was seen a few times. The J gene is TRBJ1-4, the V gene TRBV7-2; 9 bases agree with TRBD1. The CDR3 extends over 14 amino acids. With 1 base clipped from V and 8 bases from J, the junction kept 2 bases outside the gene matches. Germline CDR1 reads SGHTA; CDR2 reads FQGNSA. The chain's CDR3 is CASSLDRGREKLFF. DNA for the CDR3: TGTGCCAGCAGCTTAGACAGGGGGCGCGAAAAACTGTTTTTT.